What follows are 23 T cell receptor beta chains derived from one specimen sequenced in a study of cytomegalovirus exposure and HLA in healthy donors. The method was immunoSEQ multiplex PCR; TCRdb's version includes in-frame clones alone and lacks a portion of them. The profile shows about 260,000 clones, roughly 88% of them singletons. The specimen was PBMCs. Receptors were obtained from a woman aged 25 to 45 in good health and CMV-seronegative.

The V call is TRBV18, the J call TRBJ1-2; 8 bases map to TRBD1. V shed 1 base and J 2 bases; nucleotides not matched to a gene: 6. The germline V gene encodes CDR1 KGHSH and CDR2 LQKENI. This CDR3 comprises 16 residues. In DNA form, the CDR3 reads TGTGCCAGCTCACCACTTACCCAGGGGGCAAACTATGGCTACACCTTC. It translates to CASSPLTQGANYGYTF.

This chain connects TRBV6-5 to TRBJ2-2; possibly TRBD2 for D (5 bases). Trimming took off 3 bases at V and 6 bases at J, with 11 bases between the two ends. Germline CDR1 is MNHEY and CDR2 is SVGAGI. The length of the CDR3 is 14 residues. The CDR3 sequence: CASSYSGIPGELFF. The CDR3 DNA reads as TGTGCCAGCAGTTATTCGGGGATTCCCGGGGAGCTGTTTTTT.

On this clone itself: The sample has other DNA sequences that encode this CDR3 too. V usage is TRBV18 and J usage is TRBJ2-5; 9 nucleotides align to TRBD1. With V trimmed by 2 bases and J by 5 bases, 0 bases remained unmatched. Germline assignment: CDR1 KGHSH and CDR2 LQKENI. This CDR3 has 13 amino acids. CDR3 coding DNA: TGTGCCAGCTCACCAGGACAGGGGGAGACCCAGTACTTC. This translates into CASSPGQGETQYF.

This chain uses TRBV7-9 with TRBJ2-1; no firm D call. This CDR3 comprises 11 residues. The V and J ends lost 5 bases and 8 bases respectively, with 7 bases between them. Germline V gene sequence: CDR1 SEHNR, CDR2 FQNEAQ (reference sequence). The CDR3 nucleotides read TGTGCCAGCAGCCCTGTTTATGAGCAGTTCTTC. Translation: CASSPVYEQFF.

The V and J genes are TRBV9 and TRBJ2-1; TRBD2 matches 9 bases. This CDR3 is 14 amino acids long. V gave up 5 bases and J gave up 9 bases; unmatched junction bases: 9. Germline V gives CDR1 SGDLS, CDR2 YYNGEE. CDR3 DNA: TGTGCCAGCAGACCCGCGGGAGGGGTCAGTGAGCAGTTCTTC. It translates to CASRPAGGVSEQFF. The variable domain in full, completed from reference TRBV9 and TRBJ2-1, reads DSGVTQTPKHLITATGQRVTLRCSPRSGDLSVYWYQQSLDQGLQFLIQYYNGEERAKGNILERFSAQQFPDLHSELNLSSLELGDSALYFCASRPAGGVSEQFFGPGTRLTVL.

The chain uses TRBV13 and TRBJ1-2; 10 bases fit TRBD1. The CDR3 runs 14 residues. Germline-derived CDR1 and CDR2 are PRHDT and FYEKMQ (reference sequence). The V gene end was trimmed by 4 bases and the J gene end by 5 bases; junction bases not matched to a gene: 4. In DNA form, the CDR3 reads TGTGCCAGCAGCTCGGGGACAGGGGATTATGGCTACACCTTC. Amino acids: CASSSGTGDYGYTF. Complete variable domain (other parts from reference TRBV13 and TRBJ1-2): AAGVIQSPRHLIKEKRETATLKCYPIPRHDTVYWYQQGPGQDPQFLISFYEKMQSDKGSIPDRFSAQQFSDYHSELNMSSLELGDSALYFCASSSGTGDYGYTFGSGTRLTVV.

This chain uses TRBV6-1 with TRBJ2-3; TRBD1 is a possible D gene (6 bases). The CDR3 loop spans 14 amino acids. The germline CDR1 and CDR2 sequences are MNHNS and SASEGT. V gave up 0 bases and J gave up 7 bases, with 11 bases separating them. Written as DNA, the CDR3 is TGTGCCAGCAGTGAAGCGACAGGTTCATATACGCAGTATTTT. This translates into CASSEATGSYTQYF.

The sample holds one count of this clone. This chain uses TRBV28 with TRBJ2-5, with a possible D match to TRBD1 (6 bases). Germline V gene data show CDR1 as MDHEN and CDR2 as SYDVKM. CDR3 size: 12 residues. V was cut by 8 bases and J by 5 bases, with 12 bases left in between. The chain's CDR3 is CASGTGLETQYF. The DNA for the CDR3 is TGTGCCAGCGGTACAGGGTTGGAGACCCAGTACTTC.

The V and J genes are TRBV9 and TRBJ1-2, with 7 bases matching TRBD1. The V gene end was trimmed by 4 bases and the J gene end by 8 bases; junction bases not matched to a gene: 8. The CDR3 runs to 13 residues. Germline CDR1 and CDR2: SGDLS and YYNGEE. The chain's CDR3 is CASSRPTGYGYTF. In DNA, the CDR3 is TGTGCCAGCAGCAGACCGACAGGGTACGGCTACACCTTC.

This clone was seen just once. The chain combines TRBV7-9 with TRBJ2-7; either TRBD1 or TRBD2 may fit D (7 bases each). The V gene's germline CDR1 is SEHNR and CDR2 FQNEAQ (reference sequence). The V gene lost 5 bases and the J gene lost 4 bases, with 24 bases spanning the gap. The CDR3 runs 17 residues. The CDR3 protein is CASSPQGGAGAEYEQYF. In DNA, the CDR3 is TGTGCCAGCAGCCCCCAGGGGGGCGCGGGAGCCGAATACGAGCAGTACTTC.

The chain joins TRBV27 to TRBJ2-7; no reliable D call. Trimming stripped 4 bases from V and 2 bases from J, with 12 bases between. The CDR3 extends over 14 amino acids. CDR1 is MNHEY, CDR2 SMNVEV, per germline (reference sequence). The CDR3 reads CASSYTVPAYEQYF. CDR3 DNA sequence: TGTGCCAGCAGTTATACGGTCCCGGCCTACGAGCAGTACTTC.

This clone was seen more than once but under ten times. The rearrangement joins TRBV7-9 to TRBJ1-2, with TRBD1 matching 7 bases. CDR1 and CDR2 from the germline V gene are SEHNR and FQNEAQ (reference sequence). This CDR3 spans 13 amino acids. Trimming at V came to 5 bases and at J to 6 bases, leaving 6 bases not matched to a gene. The CDR3 DNA reads as TGTGCCAGCAGCACGGGGACAGCCGATGGCTACACCTTC. Translated, it gives CASSTGTADGYTF.

The V and J genes are TRBV28 and TRBJ1-2; 7 positions agree with TRBD1. The CDR3 extends over 15 amino acids. Unmatched junction bases numbered 11, after V lost 2 bases and J lost 8 bases. CDR1 MDHEN and CDR2 SYDVKM come from the germline V gene. The CDR3 region has the DNA TGTGCCAGCAGTTTAGACAGGGTTGCGTTGCGGGGCTACACCTTC. It is translated as CASSLDRVALRGYTF.

This chain uses TRBV9 with TRBJ1-4, with 10 bases lining up with TRBD1. Germline-derived CDR1 and CDR2 are SGDLS and YYNGEE. V was clipped by 3 bases and J by 6 bases; unmatched bases: 2. The CDR3 covers 14 residues. The CDR3 sequence: CASSEGTGDEKLFF. The CDR3 region has the DNA TGTGCCAGCAGCGAGGGGACAGGGGATGAAAAACTGTTTTTT.

The V and J genes are TRBV18 and TRBJ1-1; 9 nucleotides agree with TRBD1. J lost 8 bases, V lost 8 bases, and 12 bases had no gene match. This CDR3 has 14 amino acids. CDR1 is KGHSH, CDR2 LQKENI, per germline. This CDR3 is CASRDRALPAEAFF. The CDR3 DNA is TGTGCCAGCCGGGACAGGGCCTTACCGGCCGAAGCTTTCTTT.

V and J are TRBV19 and TRBJ1-2; 7 bases fit TRBD1. The CDR3 sequence is 14 residues long. With V trimmed by 2 bases and J by 7 bases, 7 bases remained unmatched. Germline V CDR1 and CDR2: LNHDA, SQIVND (reference sequence). The CDR3: CASSILQGWAGYTF. CDR3 DNA sequence: TGTGCCAGTAGTATACTACAGGGGTGGGCTGGCTACACCTTC.

The chain uses TRBV19 and TRBJ2-1, with 12 bases that match TRBD2. J gave up 6 bases and V 11 bases, and 5 bases lay outside the gene matches. Germline V lookup: CDR1 LNHDA, CDR2 SQIVND (reference sequence). This CDR3 is 13 amino acids long. CDR3 coding DNA: TGTGCCTCCGGGACTAGCGGGTTCAATGAGCAGTTCTTC. Protein sequence: CASGTSGFNEQFF.

This chain connects TRBV7-2 to TRBJ1-2, with TRBD1 matching 10 bases. The CDR3 covers 15 residues. V trimming: 5 bases; J trimming: 4 bases; junction bases outside the gene matches: 7. CDR1 and CDR2 from the germline V gene are SGHTA and FQGNSA. As DNA, the CDR3 is TGTGCCAGCAGCAGACGACAGGGGGCGTCCTATGGCTACACCTTC. Translated, it gives CASSRRQGASYGYTF.

The V call is TRBV4-1, the J call TRBJ1-2; 7 nucleotides line up with TRBD1. Germline V gene data show CDR1 as MGHRA and CDR2 as YSYEKL. The CDR3 is made up of 15 amino acids. V trimming: 6 bases; J trimming: 4 bases; junction bases outside the gene matches: 11. The CDR3 reads CASRPQKGQIYGYTF. The CDR3 region has the DNA TGCGCCAGCAGACCTCAGAAGGGACAGATCTATGGCTACACCTTC.

Here the CDR3 DNA reads TGTGCCAGCAGTCTCCGACCCGGGACTAGCGGGAGTATAGCAGATACGCAGTATTTT. It yields the protein CASSLRPGTSGSIADTQYF. V is TRBV27 and J is TRBJ2-3; 14 bases fit TRBD2. The junction had 14 bases not matched to a gene; V was cut back by 5 bases and J by 4 bases. Germline values: CDR1 MNHEY, CDR2 SMNVEV (reference sequence). The CDR3 spans 19 residues.

The rearrangement links TRBV5-1 to TRBJ2-3, with D unclear. This CDR3 comprises 15 residues. Germline V CDR1 and CDR2: SGHRS, YFSETQ. With 1 base removed from V and 0 bases from J, the gap between germline ends came to 9 bases. Written as DNA, the CDR3 is TGCGCCAGCAGCTTGCTGGGTTTGAGCACAGATACGCAGTATTTT. It translates to CASSLLGLSTDTQYF.

The chain links TRBV11-3 to TRBJ2-1; 11 bases line up with TRBD2. V trimming: 5 bases; J trimming: 3 bases; junction bases outside the gene matches: 3. Germline V gives CDR1 SGHNT, CDR2 YENEEA. This CDR3 has 15 amino acids. In DNA form, the CDR3 reads TGTGCCAGCAGCGTGGGACTAGCGGTCTACAATGAGCAGTTCTTC. This codes for CASSVGLAVYNEQFF. Filled out from reference TRBV11-3 and TRBJ2-1, the complete variable domain reads EAGVVQSPRYKIIEKKQPVAFWCNPISGHNTLYWYLQNLGQGPELLIRYENEEAVDDSQLPKDRFSAERLKGVDSTLKIQPAELGDSAVYLCASSVGLAVYNEQFFGPGTRLTVL.

The chain is built from TRBV7-2 and TRBJ2-7; 9 nucleotides agree with TRBD1. V lost 3 bases and J lost 1; bases outside the gene matches: 4. The germline CDR1 and CDR2 sequences are SGHTA and FQGNSA. The CDR3 consists of 15 residues. The CDR3 sequence is CASSLSGTGSYEQYF. In DNA form, the CDR3 reads TGTGCCAGCAGCTTGTCCGGGACAGGGTCCTACGAGCAGTACTTC.